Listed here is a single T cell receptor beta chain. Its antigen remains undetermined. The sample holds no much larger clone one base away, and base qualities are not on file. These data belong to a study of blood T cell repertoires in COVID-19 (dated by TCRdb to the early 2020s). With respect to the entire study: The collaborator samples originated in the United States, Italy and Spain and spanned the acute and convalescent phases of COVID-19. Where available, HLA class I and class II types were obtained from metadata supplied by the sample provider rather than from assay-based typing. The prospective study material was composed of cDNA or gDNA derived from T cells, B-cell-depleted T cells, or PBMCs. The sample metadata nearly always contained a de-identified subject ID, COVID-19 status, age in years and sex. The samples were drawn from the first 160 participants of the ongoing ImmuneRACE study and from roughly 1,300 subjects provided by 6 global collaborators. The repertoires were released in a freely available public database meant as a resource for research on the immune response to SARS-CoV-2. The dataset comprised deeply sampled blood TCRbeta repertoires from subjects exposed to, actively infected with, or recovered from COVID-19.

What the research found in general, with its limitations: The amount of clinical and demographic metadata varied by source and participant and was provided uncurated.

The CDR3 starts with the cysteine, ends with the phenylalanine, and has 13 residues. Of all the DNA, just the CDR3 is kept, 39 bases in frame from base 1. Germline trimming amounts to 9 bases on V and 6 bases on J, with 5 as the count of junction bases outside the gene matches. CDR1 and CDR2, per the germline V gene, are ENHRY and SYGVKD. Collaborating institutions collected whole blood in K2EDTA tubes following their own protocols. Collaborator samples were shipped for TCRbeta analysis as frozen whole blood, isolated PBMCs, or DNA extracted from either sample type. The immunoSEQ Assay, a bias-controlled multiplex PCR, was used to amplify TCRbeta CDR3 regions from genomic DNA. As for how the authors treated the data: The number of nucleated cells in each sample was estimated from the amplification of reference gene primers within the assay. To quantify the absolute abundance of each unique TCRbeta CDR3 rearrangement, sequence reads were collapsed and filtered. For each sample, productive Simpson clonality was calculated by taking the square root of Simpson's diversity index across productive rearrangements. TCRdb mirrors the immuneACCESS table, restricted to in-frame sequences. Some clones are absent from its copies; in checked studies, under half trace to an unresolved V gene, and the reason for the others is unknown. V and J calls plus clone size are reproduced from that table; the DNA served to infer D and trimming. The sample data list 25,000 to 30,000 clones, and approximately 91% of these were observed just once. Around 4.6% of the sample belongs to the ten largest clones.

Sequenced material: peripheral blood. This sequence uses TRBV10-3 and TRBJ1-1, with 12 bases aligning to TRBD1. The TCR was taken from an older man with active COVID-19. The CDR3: CAILGQGAAEAFF. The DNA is TGTGCCATATTGGGACAGGGGGCGGCTGAAGCTTTCTTT.